The 8 T cell receptor beta chains in this list originate from one sample, sequenced in a study of blood T cell repertoires in COVID-19. Sequencing used immunoSEQ multiplex PCR; TCRdb keeps in-frame clones, though not all of them. The sample gives over 200,000 clones, 92% of which show up once; 0.82% is in the top ten. Sequencing was carried out using peripheral blood. These receptor sequences come from a man aged 55 to 69 with COVID-19, enrolled during active disease.

The V gene is TRBV4-3, the J gene TRBJ1-2, with TRBD1 matching 7 bases. Germline V gene sequence: CDR1 LGHNA, CDR2 YSLEER. The CDR3 is 15 amino acids. With V trimmed by 3 bases and J by 4 bases, 8 bases remained unmatched. In DNA, the CDR3 is TGCGCCAGCAGCCAGGCCGGGACAGAGTCCTATGGCTACACCTTC. Translating it yields CASSQAGTESYGYTF.

This chain uses TRBV24-1 with TRBJ2-1; TRBD1 might be the D (5 bases). The ends were cut back, 1 base at V and 1 base at J, with 13 bases in the middle. Per the germline V gene, CDR1 is KGHDR and CDR2 is SFDVKD. The CDR3 length is 17 residues. In nucleotides, the CDR3 is TGTGCCACCAGTGATTTCCGTGGAACAGGATCCTACAATGAGCAGTTCTTC. Encoded protein: CATSDFRGTGSYNEQFF.

The chain has TRBV4-1 and TRBJ2-7; possibly TRBD2 for D (5 bases). With 5 bases removed from V and 3 bases from J, the gap between germline ends came to 14 bases. CDR3 size: 14 residues. Germline V gives CDR1 MGHRA, CDR2 YSYEKL. CDR3 sequence: CASSAPPRVYEQYF. The DNA for the CDR3 is TGCGCCAGCAGCGCGCCCCCGCGGGTCTACGAGCAGTACTTC.

This clone has a single count. The chain recombines TRBV9 with TRBJ2-1, with 7 bases fitting TRBD2. The V and J ends lost 0 bases and 5 bases, in that order; junction bases with no gene match: 2. This CDR3 region has 14 residues. Germline V gene data show CDR1 as SGDLS and CDR2 as YYNGEE. The CDR3 region is CASSVVGGNNEQFF. The CDR3 coding sequence is TGTGCCAGCAGCGTAGTGGGGGGGAACAATGAGCAGTTCTTC.

The chain recombines TRBV7-3 with TRBJ2-1, with TRBD2 matching over 11 bases. Per the germline V gene, CDR1 is SGHTA and CDR2 is FQGTGA. J lost 3 bases, V lost 8 bases, and 3 bases had no gene match. The CDR3 spans 14 residues. The CDR3 DNA sequence: TGTGCCAGCTCACTAGCGGGGGTCTACAATGAGCAGTTCTTC. Protein sequence: CASSLAGVYNEQFF.

The V gene is TRBV5-1, the J gene TRBJ2-6, with 10 nucleotides matching TRBD1. V lost 1 base to trimming and J lost 6 bases; unmatched junction nucleotides: 4. Germline CDR1 reads SGHRS; CDR2 reads YFSETQ. The CDR3 is 16 amino acids. The CDR3 loop reads CASSLSGTGVANVLTF. The DNA for the CDR3 is TGCGCCAGCAGCTTGTCAGGGACAGGGGTGGCCAACGTCCTGACTTTC.

The chain links TRBV2 to TRBJ2-1, with 10 bases lining up with TRBD1. Germline CDR1 reads SNHLY; CDR2 reads FYNNEI. CDR3 length: 15 amino acids. Trimming cost V 5 bases and J 10 bases; bases outside gene matches: 11. CDR3 sequence reads: CASSWGGQGLGEQFF. DNA of the CDR3: TGTGCCAGCAGTTGGGGGGGACAGGGGCTGGGAGAGCAGTTCTTC.

The chain carries TRBV30 and TRBJ1-1; no reliable D call. Germline V gene sequence: CDR1 GTSNPN, CDR2 SVGIG (reference sequence). Trimming took off 4 bases at V and 3 bases at J, with 15 bases between the two ends. CDR3 length: 14 residues. The CDR3 here is CAWTGLTGDTEAFF. The CDR3 DNA reads as TGTGCCTGGACCGGACTGACTGGGGACACTGAAGCTTTCTTT.